This entry lists 4 T cell receptor beta chains sequenced from one sample in a study of shared clonotypes between healthy human individuals (TCRdb year 2020). The library was produced with the immunoSEQ multiplex PCR assay. TCRdb obtained this table from immuneACCESS and retained in-frame rearrangements with V and J assigned. These tables miss some clones; where compared with another copy, unresolved V genes account for less than half of the shortfall, and the remainder is unexplained. The sample table shows around 1.6 million clones, and 95% to 99% are seen once. 0.4% to 0.55% of the sample rests with the top ten. Sequenced input: naive CD4+ T cells sorted from blood. The label giving this sample's cell subset or site can be read as: CD45RA+ positively selected. The receptors originated from a man aged 30 to 39 in good health.

This rearrangement joins TRBV18 to TRBJ2-3, with D possibly being TRBD1 (5 bases). Trimming stripped 0 bases from V and 5 bases from J, with 12 bases between. Germline V gene lookup returns CDR1 KGHSH and CDR2 LQKENI. There are 15 residues in the CDR3. The CDR3 bases are TGTGCCAGCTCACCACCAGGGCAGGGAATAGATACGCAGTATTTT. Protein sequence: CASSPPGQGIDTQYF.

This clone appeared once. The CDR3 nucleotides read TGTGCCAGCAGCCCCTGGGGAGGGGATCAGCCCCAGCATTTT. The encoded protein is CASSPWGGDQPQHF. The gene calls are TRBV5-6 and TRBJ1-5; tentatively, D is TRBD1 (5 bases). The germline V and J ends were trimmed by 4 bases and 5 bases, with 13 bases remaining between them. CDR1 SGHDT and CDR2 YYEEEE come from the germline V gene. The CDR3 contains 14 residues.

This clone was observed once. The rearrangement uses TRBV29-1 and TRBJ2-7; D might be TRBD1 (6 bases). The CDR3 runs 13 residues. CDR1 and CDR2 from the germline V gene are SQVTM and ANQGSEA. V was trimmed by 3 bases and J by 5 bases, leaving 14 bases between them. Here the CDR3 DNA reads TGCAGCGTTGAGTCACAGGGTCGTGACGAGCAGTACTTC. As protein: CSVESQGRDEQYF.

This chain connects TRBV6-1 to TRBJ2-7, with D possibly matching TRBD1 (5 bases). The V end lost 5 bases, the J end lost 3 bases, and 11 bases lay between the germline ends. The CDR3 loop spans 13 amino acids. Germline CDR1 and CDR2: MNHNS and SASEGT. Here the CDR3 reads CASSKTDYYEQYF. The CDR3 DNA reads TGTGCCAGCAGTAAGACAGATTACTACGAGCAGTACTTC.